This T cell receptor beta chain was obtained from a study of shared clonotypes between healthy human individuals. The length of the CDR3 is 19 residues. Trimming at V came to 1 base and at J to 1 base, leaving 11 bases not matched to a gene. Germline-derived CDR1 and CDR2 are SGHRS and YFSETQ. The assay was immunoSEQ multiplex PCR, and TCRdb's table has in-frame clones only and misses some. The sample lists about 1.5 million clones, roughly 97% occurring once. The receptor's source is a man aged 30 to 39 in good health. The sample taken for sequencing was naive CD4+ T cells sorted from blood. Subset given: CD45RA+ positively selected. The chain has TRBV5-1 and TRBJ2-3, with TRBD1 matching over 11 bases. The CDR3 nucleotides read TGCGCCAGCAGCTTGCAAGGGACAGGGGGGCCCGTAGGCACAGATACGCAGTATTTT. The encoded protein is CASSLQGTGGPVGTDTQYF.